The rows below give T cell receptor beta chains drawn from one sample of a study of blood T cell repertoires in COVID-19. TCRdb's table, derived via immunoSEQ multiplex PCR, lists solely in-frame clones and lacks some. The profile covers roughly 40,000 clones, with 79% appearing a single time and approximately 23% taken by the ten largest. The source material was peripheral blood. The origin of the receptors is a man between 65 and 85 years old with acute or convalescent COVID-19. CDR3s include the opening cysteine and the closing phenylalanine or tryptophan. D genes are given only for firm matches. Size tells how often a clone was seen (once, few, many) or the class of an expanded clone, and some rows leave it out.

clone_size: -
d_call: TRBD1
v_call: TRBV5-1
j_call: TRBJ1-6
cdr3_nt: TGCGCCAGCAGCTTGGGGGGACAGCTCAACCAGATCCCCCTCCACTTT
cdr3_aa: CASSLGGQLNQIPLHF

clone_size: -
d_call: TRBD1
v_call: TRBV19
j_call: TRBJ2-4
cdr3_nt: TGTGCCAGTAGGGGACCGGGACAGGGAGCTCTATTAGCCAAAAACATTCAGTACTTC
cdr3_aa: CASRGPGQGALLAKNIQYF

clone_size: once
d_call: TRBD2
v_call: TRBV5-1
j_call: TRBJ2-5
cdr3_nt: TGCGCCAGCAGCTTTGCCGGGGGGGAGACCCAGTACTTC
cdr3_aa: CASSFAGGETQYF

clone_size: -
d_call: TRBD1
v_call: TRBV5-1
j_call: TRBJ1-5
cdr3_nt: TGCGCCAGCAGCACCGGACAGGGCAATCAGCCCCAGCATTTT
cdr3_aa: CASSTGQGNQPQHF

clone_size: -
d_call: TRBD1
v_call: TRBV7-9
j_call: TRBJ2-7
cdr3_nt: TGTGCCACTTCTGGACAGGGGGCTAACGAGCAGTACTTC
cdr3_aa: CATSGQGANEQYF

clone_size: -
d_call: TRBD2
v_call: TRBV9
j_call: TRBJ2-1
cdr3_nt: TGTGCCAGCAGCGTGTCCGGGACTAGCGGGACGAATGAGCAGTTCTTC
cdr3_aa: CASSVSGTSGTNEQFF

clone_size: -
d_call: -
v_call: TRBV19
j_call: TRBJ1-5
cdr3_nt: TGTGCCAGTACTTCCAGAGCACACAGCCTCGGGCCCCAGCATTTT
cdr3_aa: CASTSRAHSLGPQHF

clone_size: -
d_call: -
v_call: TRBV29-1
j_call: TRBJ2-1
cdr3_nt: TGCAGCGTCGGCGGGACTGTGTACAATGAGCAGTTCTTC
cdr3_aa: CSVGGTVYNEQFF

clone_size: -
d_call: -
v_call: TRBV10-3
j_call: TRBJ2-7
cdr3_nt: TGTGCCATCAGTGATACGGACAGCTACGAGCAGTACTTC
cdr3_aa: CAISDTDSYEQYF

clone_size: -
d_call: TRBD1
v_call: TRBV18
j_call: TRBJ2-3
cdr3_nt: TGTGCCAGCTCACCGGACAGGGGTGGAGATACGCAGTATTTT
cdr3_aa: CASSPDRGGDTQYF

clone_size: few
d_call: TRBD1
v_call: TRBV15
j_call: TRBJ1-6
cdr3_nt: TGTGCCACCAGCAGAGGACAGGGAAGTGCAGGTAATTCACCCCTCCACTTT
cdr3_aa: CATSRGQGSAGNSPLHF

clone_size: -
d_call: TRBD2
v_call: TRBV5-1
j_call: TRBJ2-3
cdr3_nt: TGCGCCAGCAGCCAGGGACTAGCGGGAGCAGATACGCAGTATTTT
cdr3_aa: CASSQGLAGADTQYF

clone_size: medium-sized
d_call: -
v_call: TRBV3-1/TRBV3-2
j_call: TRBJ2-3
cdr3_nt: TGTGCCAGCAGCCAAGCGGGTAGCGGTCCAACCGGCACAGATACGCAGTATTTT
cdr3_aa: CASSQAGSGPTGTDTQYF

clone_size: -
d_call: -
v_call: TRBV7-8
j_call: TRBJ1-5
cdr3_nt: TGTGCCAGCAGCTTAGGGGGCAGGGCGGTCAGCAATCAGCCCCAGCATTTT
cdr3_aa: CASSLGGRAVSNQPQHF

clone_size: -
d_call: -
v_call: TRBV11-3
j_call: TRBJ2-1
cdr3_nt: TGTGCCAGCAGCTTAACGAGCTCCTACAATGAGCAGTTCTTC
cdr3_aa: CASSLTSSYNEQFF

clone_size: few
d_call: TRBD1
v_call: TRBV5-6
j_call: TRBJ2-2
cdr3_nt: TGTGCCAGCAGCCCAGGGGGTGCGAACACCGGGGAGCTGTTTTTT
cdr3_aa: CASSPGGANTGELFF

clone_size: -
d_call: TRBD1
v_call: TRBV7-8
j_call: TRBJ1-4
cdr3_nt: TGTGCCAGCACCGTCTCCGGGACAGGGGACGGAAAACTGTTTTTT
cdr3_aa: CASTVSGTGDGKLFF

clone_size: -
d_call: -
v_call: TRBV13
j_call: TRBJ2-3
cdr3_nt: TGTGCCAGCAGCTCTAGCACAGATACGCAGTATTTT
cdr3_aa: CASSSSTDTQYF

clone_size: -
d_call: TRBD1
v_call: TRBV10-3
j_call: TRBJ2-2
cdr3_nt: TGTGCCATCAGGACAGGGGTTGGGGACACCGGGGAGCTGTTTTTT
cdr3_aa: CAIRTGVGDTGELFF

clone_size: -
d_call: TRBD2
v_call: TRBV4-2
j_call: TRBJ2-7
cdr3_nt: TGTGCCAGCAGCCAACGACTAGCGGGAGGGCCCACCTTCTACGAGCAGTACTTC
cdr3_aa: CASSQRLAGGPTFYEQYF

clone_size: -
d_call: TRBD2
v_call: TRBV5-1
j_call: TRBJ2-2
cdr3_nt: TGCGCCAGCAGCTTGGCTAGCGGGATAGGCGGGGAGCTGTTTTTT
cdr3_aa: CASSLASGIGGELFF

clone_size: -
d_call: TRBD2
v_call: TRBV18
j_call: TRBJ2-7
cdr3_nt: TGTGCCAGCTCACCGTCGGGAGGCTACGAGCAGTACTTC
cdr3_aa: CASSPSGGYEQYF

clone_size: -
d_call: TRBD2
v_call: TRBV7-2
j_call: TRBJ2-1
cdr3_nt: TGTGCCAGCAGTCCTAGCGGGAGCAAGACTGAGCAGTTCTTC
cdr3_aa: CASSPSGSKTEQFF

clone_size: -
d_call: TRBD1
v_call: TRBV7-9
j_call: TRBJ1-2
cdr3_nt: TGTGCCAGCAGCCCACCTACAGGGGCCTATGGCTACACCTTC
cdr3_aa: CASSPPTGAYGYTF

clone_size: -
d_call: -
v_call: TRBV5-1
j_call: TRBJ1-3
cdr3_nt: TGCGCCAGCAGCTTGGCCGGAAGCGGCAGCTCCTCTGGAAACACCATATATTTT
cdr3_aa: CASSLAGSGSSSGNTIYF

clone_size: -
d_call: TRBD2
v_call: TRBV19
j_call: TRBJ2-1
cdr3_nt: TGTGCCAGTACCCAAAGGACTAGCGGGAGCTTTAATGAGCAGTTCTTC
cdr3_aa: CASTQRTSGSFNEQFF

clone_size: -
d_call: TRBD1
v_call: TRBV7-8
j_call: TRBJ1-5
cdr3_nt: TGTGCCAGCAGCTTGGGGTCAGGGGGCTGGCAGCCCCAGCATTTT
cdr3_aa: CASSLGSGGWQPQHF

clone_size: -
d_call: TRBD1
v_call: TRBV7-2
j_call: TRBJ1-5
cdr3_nt: TGTGCCAGCAGCTTAGCTGGACAGGGAAGCAATCAGCCCCAGCATTTT
cdr3_aa: CASSLAGQGSNQPQHF

clone_size: -
d_call: -
v_call: TRBV21-1
j_call: TRBJ1-1
cdr3_nt: TGTGCCAGCAGCAAAGGCCGGACAGGGAACACTGAAGCTTTCTTT
cdr3_aa: CASSKGRTGNTEAFF

clone_size: -
d_call: -
v_call: TRBV28
j_call: TRBJ2-2
cdr3_nt: TGTGCCAGCACGGTGGGGGGGAACACCGGGGAGCTGTTTTTT
cdr3_aa: CASTVGGNTGELFF

clone_size: -
d_call: TRBD1
v_call: TRBV9
j_call: TRBJ1-4
cdr3_nt: TGTGCCAGCAGCACCTGGACAGGTTTGCGTGAAAAACTGTTTTTT
cdr3_aa: CASSTWTGLREKLFF

clone_size: -
d_call: -
v_call: TRBV10-3
j_call: TRBJ1-6
cdr3_nt: TGTGCCATCACCCGGGACGGACAGTATTCACCCCTCCACTTT
cdr3_aa: CAITRDGQYSPLHF

clone_size: -
d_call: TRBD1
v_call: TRBV5-1
j_call: TRBJ2-7
cdr3_nt: TGCGCCAGCAGCAAGGGACAGGGGAGGTCCTACGAGCAGTACTTC
cdr3_aa: CASSKGQGRSYEQYF